This passage covers 15 T cell receptor beta chains from one sample sequenced in a study of T cell changes during pregnancy in multiple sclerosis. Data came from immunoSEQ multiplex PCR; TCRdb stores just in-frame clones and leaves some out. The profile shows 50,000 or so clones, around nine tenths of them singletons. This sample comprised CD4+ T cells from peripheral blood mononuclear cells, obtained before pregnancy. The source is a female donor with multiple sclerosis, enrolled in a pregnancy study.

The V and J genes are TRBV5-1 and TRBJ1-1; 7 bases fit TRBD1. The V gene's germline CDR1 is SGHRS and CDR2 YFSETQ. V shed 0 bases, J shed 2 bases, and the junction held 7 bases outside the gene matches. The CDR3 loop spans 16 amino acids. CDR3 loop: CASSLGLGQSNTEAFF. The CDR3 coding sequence is TGCGCCAGCAGCTTGGGATTGGGACAGTCAAACACTGAAGCTTTCTTT.

This sequence joins TRBV6-5 and TRBJ1-1; D remains unclear. This CDR3 region has 14 residues. Trimming took off 7 bases at V and 0 bases at J, with 12 bases between the two ends. Germline CDR1 is MNHEY and CDR2 is SVGAGI. DNA for the CDR3: TGTGCCAGCACCCGGGGAGCGCTGAACACTGAAGCTTTCTTT. Protein sequence: CASTRGALNTEAFF.

This rearrangement joins TRBV5-5 to TRBJ2-3; 8 bases fit TRBD1. The V gene's germline CDR1 is SGHKS and CDR2 YYEKEE (reference sequence). The CDR3 has 16 amino acids. V lost 6 bases, J lost 0 bases, and 9 bases stayed unmatched. CDR3 sequence: CASTLGQGTSTDTQYF. The CDR3 bases are TGTGCCAGCACCCTCGGACAGGGAACGAGCACAGATACGCAGTATTTT. Complete variable domain (other parts from reference TRBV5-5 and TRBJ2-3): DAGVTQSPTHLIKTRGQQVTLRCSPISGHKSVSWYQQVLGQGPQFIFQYYEKEERGRGNFPDRFSARQFPNYSSELNVNALLLGDSALYLCASTLGQGTSTDTQYFGPGTRLTVL.

This chain uses TRBV5-1 with TRBJ2-3; D remains ambiguous. This CDR3 spans 11 amino acids. Germline CDR1 reads SGHRS; CDR2 reads YFSETQ. Trimming cost V 4 bases and J 3 bases, with 3 bases left between them. The CDR3 region is CASSATDTQYF. The CDR3, as DNA: TGCGCCAGCAGCGCGACAGATACGCAGTATTTT.

The rearrangement joins TRBV5-1 to TRBJ2-7; TRBD1 matches 8 bases. With 3 bases clipped from V and 9 bases from J, the junction kept 11 bases outside the gene matches. This CDR3 region has 14 residues. Per the germline V gene, CDR1 is SGHRS and CDR2 is YFSETQ. DNA for the CDR3: TGCGCCAGCAGCTACGGGCTGGACAGGGAGGCGCAGTACTTC. It codes for CASSYGLDREAQYF.

This rearrangement joins TRBV7-9 to TRBJ2-3, with D perhaps TRBD2 (5 bases). CDR1 SEHNR and CDR2 FQNEAQ come from the germline V gene (reference sequence). Trimming removed 3 bases from V and 7 bases from J, with 8 bases in between. This CDR3 is 12 amino acids long. The CDR3 DNA is TGTGCCAGCAGCTTCGGGGAAAATACGCAGTATTTT. It yields the protein CASSFGENTQYF.

The gene calls are TRBV27 and TRBJ2-7, with a weak D call TRBD1 (6 bases). This CDR3 comprises 14 residues. Germline-derived CDR1 and CDR2 are MNHEY and SMNVEV (reference sequence). V was clipped by 4 bases and J by 7 bases, with 17 bases between them. As DNA, the CDR3 is TGTGCCAGCAGTTCGAGGACAGCGGTGCTAGAGCAGTACTTC. It is translated as CASSSRTAVLEQYF.

The chain has TRBV5-1 and TRBJ2-1; TRBD2 matches at 12 bases. The V gene end was trimmed by 4 bases and the J gene end by 0 bases; junction bases not matched to a gene: 2. The CDR3 covers 16 residues. Germline V gene sequence: CDR1 SGHRS, CDR2 YFSETQ. The CDR3 loop reads CASSPTSGSSYNEQFF. CDR3 DNA: TGCGCCAGCAGCCCGACTAGCGGGAGCTCCTACAATGAGCAGTTCTTC. The variable domain in full, completed from reference TRBV5-1 and TRBJ2-1, reads KAGVTQTPRYLIKTRGQQVTLSCSPISGHRSVSWYQQTPGQGLQFLFEYFSETQRNKGNFPGRFSGRQFSNSRSEMNVSTLELGDSALYLCASSPTSGSSYNEQFFGPGTRLTVL.

The rearrangement joins TRBV6-1 to TRBJ2-1, with 12 nucleotides matching TRBD2. Losses at the gene ends were 4 bases for V and 5 bases for J; bases not matched to a gene: 6. Per germline, CDR1 MNHNS and CDR2 SASEGT. The CDR3 spans 16 residues. The CDR3 coding sequence is TGTGCCAGCAGTGCAGTTAGGACTAGCGGGAACAATGAGCAGTTCTTC. Amino acid sequence: CASSAVRTSGNNEQFF.

The chain carries TRBV4-2 and TRBJ2-6, with D possibly being TRBD1 (6 bases). Germline lookup yields CDR1 LGHNA and CDR2 YNFKEQ. The CDR3 extends over 19 amino acids. V was trimmed by 1 base and J by 0 bases, leaving 16 bases between them. The CDR3 protein is CASSQVWAGASSGANVLTF. The CDR3 region has the DNA TGTGCCAGCAGCCAAGTGTGGGCAGGGGCGAGCTCTGGGGCCAACGTCCTGACTTTC.

The chain couples TRBV4-2 to TRBJ1-2, with D possibly TRBD1 on 6 matching bases. This CDR3 contains 17 residues. V was shortened by 1 base and J by 0 bases, with 15 bases between the two germline ends. The germline V gene has CDR1 LGHNA and CDR2 YNFKEQ. CDR3 loop: CASSQAGEGTSNYGYTF. The CDR3, as DNA: TGTGCCAGCAGCCAAGCAGGGGAGGGTACTTCTAACTATGGCTACACCTTC.

DNA of the CDR3: TGTGCCAGCAGCTTAGCGGTCGACAGATACTACGAGCAGTACTTC. It yields the protein CASSLAVDRYYEQYF. The V and J genes are TRBV7-2 and TRBJ2-7; D may be TRBD1 (5 bases). Trimming removed 0 bases from V and 3 bases from J, with 12 bases in between. This CDR3 spans 15 amino acids. CDR1 and CDR2 from the germline V gene are SGHTA and FQGNSA.

The genes are TRBV5-1 and TRBJ2-2; 8 bases fit TRBD2. The germline gives CDR1 SGHRS, CDR2 YFSETQ. This CDR3 region has 18 residues. With V trimmed by 4 bases and J by 0 bases, 11 bases remained unmatched. CDR3 coding DNA: TGCGCCAGCAGCCTCGCCCCCCCGGGAGGGGCGAACACCGGGGAGCTGTTTTTT. Its protein product is CASSLAPPGGANTGELFF.

The chain combines TRBV30 with TRBJ2-7; weak D call: TRBD1 (6 bases). Between the trimmed V and J ends, which lost 0 bases and 2 bases, there was a span of 14 bases. In germline, CDR1 is GTSNPN, CDR2 SVGIG (reference sequence). The CDR3 sequence is 15 residues long. CDR3 region: CAWSVGQPSAYEQYF. CDR3 coding DNA: TGTGCCTGGAGTGTAGGACAGCCCTCGGCCTACGAGCAGTACTTC.

The chain links TRBV5-4 to TRBJ2-3, with TRBD2 matching over 9 bases. V shed 1 base and J 2 bases; nucleotides not matched to a gene: 8. The CDR3 is made up of 17 amino acids. Germline lookup yields CDR1 SGHNT and CDR2 YYREEE (reference sequence). CDR3 sequence: CASSLLKGLANTDTQYF. CDR3 sequence (DNA): TGTGCCAGCAGCTTGTTAAAGGGACTAGCCAACACAGATACGCAGTATTTT.